This note documents a single T cell receptor beta chain sequence. This clone was seen more than once but under ten times. Its antigen remains undetermined. No per-base quality is available; no much larger clone lies one base away. The cohort comprised more than 550 healthy bone marrow donors. Cohort members were all nominally healthy when sampled, although unrecorded immune exposures were likely present. The donor tested CMV seronegative and was one of the 352 seronegative cohort members. A peripheral blood sample was provided by each donor, and peripheral blood mononuclear cells were used for TCR beta sequencing. The Qiagen DNeasy Blood Extraction Kit was used to extract genomic DNA from the blood cell samples. This entry comes from a study of cytomegalovirus exposure and HLA in healthy donors (dated by TCRdb to the late 2010s). Looking at the study overall: In an earlier analysis of about 560 of the donors, about 270 Gb of sequence data and 117 million unique TCR beta sequences from 150 million to 200 million T cells were reported. Donor age, sex, ethnicity and CMV serostatus were compiled alongside the repertoire data. An earlier analysis of fewer than 750 of the donors used high-throughput TCR beta sequencing to judge whether each TCR beta V gene segment behaved as functional or pseudogenic. In the later analysis, no new phenotypic data were used to find candidate immune exposures; instead, reliance was placed on TCR beta sequences and their occurrence across donors. Roughly 5 DR-DQ haplotypes were handled as single units for association and clustering, since linkage in the cohort was strong. Using immunosequencing, the study profiled T cell repertoires from 666 subjects and related those repertoires to cytomegalovirus serostatus. Every discovery cohort repertoire had been produced on one sequencing platform. The study aimed to test whether cataloging public T cell receptors could reveal signatures of past pathogen exposure. The genetic ancestry cluster associated with self-reported Caucasian donors included approximately 85% of the 398 genotyped donors. HLA typing covered class I and class II loci at four-digit resolution. Across 300 to 400 genotyped donors of the cohort, an average of approximately 200,000 unique TCR beta nucleotide sequences per donor were sequenced, and roughly 18% of those sequences were non-productive. Typing coverage varied by locus: roughly 620-640 donors for A, B, C, DRB1 and DQB1; roughly 560 for DQA1; approximately 610 for DPA1; roughly 450 for DPB1. In addition to the first cohort of 650 to 800 subjects, a separate validation cohort of 120 different subjects was used. A later analysis re-examined previously published TCR beta repertoires from more than 650 donors and added high-resolution HLA genotyping to investigate patterns of TCR occurrence. An early release covering some 640 HLA-typed donors comprised about 300 gigabases of sequencing data and tens of millions of unique TCR sequences. To predict cytomegalovirus infection status, the study combined high-throughput TCR immunosequencing, statistical association of individual TCRs with disease status, and machine learning. In a later genetic analysis, genome-wide SNP genotypes for about three fifths of the roughly 670 donors were used, and that subset was treated as a discovery cohort. On the study overall, not on this receptor specifically: A few of the identified cytomegalovirus-associated TCR beta chains were confirmed in vitro to be specific for cytomegalovirus antigens. Because counts were too low, seventeen rarely observed V segments, including chromosome 9 orphons, were left out of the earlier analysis of about 620 of the donors. V-gene and J-gene trimming of TCR beta chains was associated with a missense DCLRE1C variant in a later genetic analysis, and the association was replicated in an independent cohort. A later genetic analysis reported fewer N-insertions in productive TCRs among donors in an Asian-associated ancestry cluster than the approximately 700-donor mean. An earlier analysis of around 500 of the donors showed that most TCR beta V segments appeared in productive rearrangements either about 90% or about 30% of the time, which broadly matched IMGT annotations. In a later analysis, several top co-occurrence clusters were reported to appear linked to parvovirus B19, influenza, CMV and Epstein-Barr virus. In both the original and validation cohorts, the classifier was reported to diagnose cytomegalovirus status with high specificity and sensitivity. A later analysis found that TCR association rates varied across HLA loci, with DRB1 alleles showing the most associated TCRs and HLA-C alleles the fewest. A further reported finding was that TCR beta sequences accurately predicted the HLA-A and HLA-B alleles for most subjects in the first cohort. A later analysis associated about 18,000 TCR beta sequences with specific HLA alleles at a false discovery rate of 0.05. Sequencing depth was assumed to be roughly uniform across donors in the presence/absence analyses, though that assumption may not hold. Because HLA typing was unavailable for some donors at each locus, only the typed subset was used in association tests. This cohort had only TCR beta chains sequenced, and the lack of alpha or paired-chain data limited which features could be detected. For the cohort, immune exposure information was limited to CMV serostatus. Correlated functional status among segregating V segments might be attributable to linkage disequilibrium, but an unknown experimental factor could not be ruled out. A later analysis found that most CMV-associated TCR beta chains appeared HLA-restricted, with HLA associations seemingly driven largely by CMV exposure. The 87-base-pair reads could not distinguish some IMGT-functional V segments, including TRBV6-2 and TRBV6-3, so those segments were excluded. Across donors, most TCR sequences were observed very rarely, whereas some public TCRs were present in many individuals. A total of roughly 160 TCR beta chains were listed by the study as associated with cytomegalovirus. When HLA alleles, especially DR and DQ, strongly co-occurred, attributing TCR associations to individual alleles was difficult. A cluster of highly shared sequence variants was judged likely to represent a technical artifact of the sequencing pipeline. A later analysis found that HLA-associated TCR beta chains were more clonally expanded and had lower generation probabilities than equally common non-associated chains. According to the authors, the approach could potentially be generalized to other disease states and immunological phenotypes.

The library was built by means of the immunoSEQ multiplex PCR assay. For the multiplex PCR, a mixture combining 60 forward primers for TCR Vbeta segments and 13 reverse primers for TCR Jbeta segments was used. The CDR3 region of rearranged TCR beta genes was amplified from genomic DNA with a multiplex PCR assay. The amplified TCR beta libraries were sequenced on the Illumina HiSeq System as 87-base-pair reads. Turning to the authors' computational methods: Across the 670 or so repertoires, a later analysis counted 80 million or so unique TCR beta chains, roughly 11 million of which were shared by at least two donors. To remove PCR and sequencing errors, raw reads were error-corrected and collapsed into unique sequences using a nearest-neighbor algorithm that merged closely related sequences. CDR3 sequences were aligned to IMGT reference sequences to assign V, D and J gene segments. For a sequence to be retained, a match of at least six nucleotides to both a V gene segment and a J gene segment was required. Rearrangements were called productive when the CDR3 lacked stop codons and stayed in frame with V and J; all others were non-productive. Following IMGT convention, CDR3 was defined as the stretch from the second conserved V-encoded cysteine to the conserved J-encoded phenylalanine. The earlier analysis of some 540 of the donors excluded any sequence lacking an unambiguous match to a single V gene segment. An earlier analysis of over 450 of the donors classified V segments as functional when productive rearrangements were above 56.7% and as segregating when the standard deviation between donors was above 5%. A statistical classification framework was built for diagnosing cytomegalovirus status from the catalog of TCR beta chain sequences. In a later analysis, V and J genes were assigned by comparing TCR nucleotide sequences against IMGT/GENE-DB human TR gene sequences. The TCRdist pipeline was used in a later analysis to assign CDR3 sequences and most-parsimonious VDJ recombination scenarios. A later analysis defined each TCR beta chain by its CDR3 amino acid sequence plus V-gene family, and excluded reads lacking a unique V-gene family. In a later analysis, 450 to 600 highly shared, low-generation-probability nucleotide sequences were removed to address suspected cross-contamination and a sequencing artifact. A later analysis calculated a clonal expansion index for each public chain from normalized within-repertoire ranks of inferred template counts. In a later analysis, generation probabilities were computed using a VDJ recombination model fitted to out-of-frame rearrangements, and the results were checked against IGoR. In a later analysis, hypergeometric tests were used to score TCR-TCR, TCR-HLA and TCR-CMV co-occurrence, with a repertoire-size bias correction applied to TCR pairs. A later analysis estimated false discovery rates by permuting HLA or CMV assignments 20 times. In a later analysis, co-occurring TCRs were grouped with DBSCAN, and TCRdist sequence similarity was added when clustering was performed within HLA-allele-positive subsets. Repertoires with fewer than 30,000 or more than 120,000 public chains, plus five repertoires with anomalous nucleotide sharing, were excluded from co-occurrence clustering. The table was pulled from immuneACCESS by TCRdb, which kept in-frame rearrangements only. Such tables lose some clones; where checked, under half of the loss comes from unresolved V genes, and the rest has no known cause. The V and J calls and clone size are taken from that table; D and trimming were inferred from the DNA. The sample table holds 100,000 to 150,000 clones, of which around four fifths were seen once. The leading ten clones occupy approximately 1.1% of the sample.

V was cut back by 2 bases and J by 1 base, leaving a gap of 8 bases between them. Looking up the germline V gene yields CDR1 MNHEY and CDR2 SVGAGI. The CDR3 covers 14 residues, taking in both the cysteine and the phenylalanine. The entry retains the CDR3 DNA only, 42 bases that are in frame from base 1. This sequence uses TRBV6-5 and TRBJ1-1; the D gene cannot be named for sure. Sequences were obtained from PBMCs. This receptor was identified in a boy between 10 and 17 years old in good health and CMV-seronegative. The CDR3 loop reads CASSYDRSNTEAFF. The nucleotide sequence reads TGTGCCAGCAGTTACGATCGGTCGAACACTGAAGCTTTCTTT.